The clone carrying this T cell receptor beta chain occurred a few times. Unique molecular identifiers were incorporated when the TCRbeta library was constructed. TCRdb called the PCR reads again in MiXCR, with one record for every CDR3 protein. This sample has some 26,000 distinct CDR3 sequences, with 18% found just once. This CDR3 region has 14 residues. V lost 4 bases to trimming and J lost 7 bases, with 14 bases between them. This record comes from a study of T-cell reconstitution after alpha-beta-depleted transplantation in children. The sequence derives from a male patient aged 2 to 10 who had a stem cell transplant for acute lymphoblastic leukemia, so the T cells may come from the graft donor. Sequenced material: PBMCs, mostly from graft donor cells, taken 60 days after TCRalphabeta/CD19-depleted stem cell transplant. The V and J genes are TRBV12-3 or TRBV12-4 and TRBJ2-1, with D possibly called TRBD1 or TRBD2 (5 bases each). CDR3 loop: CASSWPGAWNEQFF. The CDR3 nucleotides are TGTGCCAGCAGTTGGCCCGGGGCCTGGAATGAGCAGTTCTTC.